This T cell receptor (beta chain) originates from a study of blood T cell repertoires in COVID-19 (dated by TCRdb to about 2020). The study in broad terms: Samples from collaborators originated in the United States, Italy and Spain and spanned both the acute and convalescent phases of COVID-19. Sample metadata almost always included a de-identified subject ID, COVID-19 status, age in years and sex. The repertoires were released in a freely available public database intended as a resource for research on the immune response to SARS-CoV-2. Samples were obtained from the ongoing ImmuneRACE study (first 160 participants) and from 1,000 to 1,500 subjects provided by 6 global collaborators. HLA class I and class II types, where available, came from metadata supplied by the sample provider rather than from assay-based typing. The dataset comprised deeply sampled blood TCRbeta repertoires from subjects exposed to, actively infected with, or recovered from COVID-19. The prospective study material was composed of cDNA or gDNA derived from T cells, B-cell-depleted T cells, or PBMCs.

A note on this clone: This receptor's antigen is unknown. Base-call qualities are not available, and no considerably larger clone is one nucleotide away.

On the study overall, not on this receptor specifically: The quantity of clinical and demographic metadata differed by source and by participant and was supplied without curation.

Trimming accounts for 6 bases at V and 6 bases at J, while the number of junction bases matched to no gene is 10. The cysteine opens and the phenylalanine closes a CDR3 of 16 amino acids. The retained sequence is limited to the CDR3, 48 bases, with the frame set at the first base. CDR1 and CDR2 (SGHTA, FQGNSA) derive from the germline V gene. The collaborating institutions used their own protocols to collect whole blood in K2EDTA tubes. For TCRbeta analysis, collaborators shipped samples in one of three forms: frozen whole blood, isolated PBMCs, or DNA extracted from either of those sample types. TCRbeta CDR3 regions were amplified from genomic DNA using the immunoSEQ Assay, a bias-controlled multiplex PCR. As for how the authors treated the data: Nucleated cell counts per sample were estimated from amplification of reference gene primers within the assay. Sequence reads were collapsed and filtered to measure the absolute abundance of every unique TCRbeta CDR3 rearrangement. For each sample, productive Simpson clonality was calculated as the square root of Simpson's diversity index across productive rearrangements. As stored in TCRdb, this immuneACCESS dataset retains in-frame rearrangements with V and J assigned. A fraction of the clones does not appear; measured against another copy, unresolved V genes explain less than half of the discrepancy, and the remainder lacks a known reason. That table is the source of V, J and clone size, and D and trimming were worked out from the DNA. The sample contains about 220,000 clones, about 80% of them found a single time. The top ten clonotypes cover more than 2% of the sample.

The chain employs TRBV7-2 and TRBJ2-1, and 11 junction bases match TRBD2. The sequenced sample was peripheral blood. The TCR sequence derives from a woman aged 55-70 years with acute or convalescent COVID-19. The DNA reads TGTGCCAGCAGAGCCCAACTAGCGGGGGTGGGCAATGAGCAGTTCTTC. This yields the protein CASRAQLAGVGNEQFF. The entire variable domain, with the stretches around the CDR3 drawn from the reference TRBV7-2 and TRBJ2-1 proteins, is GAGVSQSPSNKVTEKGKDVELRCDPISGHTALYWYRQSLGQGLEFLIYFQGNSAPDKSGLPSDRFSAERTGGSVSTLTIQRTQQEDSAVYLCASRAQLAGVGNEQFFGPGTRLTVL.